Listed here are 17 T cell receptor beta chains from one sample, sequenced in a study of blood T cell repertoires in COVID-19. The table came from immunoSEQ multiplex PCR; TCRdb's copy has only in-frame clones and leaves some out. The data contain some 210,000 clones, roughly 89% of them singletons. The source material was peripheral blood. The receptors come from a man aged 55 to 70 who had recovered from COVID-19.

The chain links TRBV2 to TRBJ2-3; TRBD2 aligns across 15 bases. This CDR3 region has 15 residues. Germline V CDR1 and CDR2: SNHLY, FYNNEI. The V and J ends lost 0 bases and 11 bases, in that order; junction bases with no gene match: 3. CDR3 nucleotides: TGTGCCAGCAGTGAAGCGGGACTAGCGGGAGGCCAGCAGTATTTT. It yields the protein CASSEAGLAGGQQYF. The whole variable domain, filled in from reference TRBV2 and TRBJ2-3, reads EPEVTQTPSHQVTQMGQEVILRCVPISNHLYFYWYRQILGQKVEFLVSFYNNEISEKSEIFDDQFSVERPDGSNFTLKIRSTKLEDSAMYFCASSEAGLAGGQQYFGPGTRLTVL.

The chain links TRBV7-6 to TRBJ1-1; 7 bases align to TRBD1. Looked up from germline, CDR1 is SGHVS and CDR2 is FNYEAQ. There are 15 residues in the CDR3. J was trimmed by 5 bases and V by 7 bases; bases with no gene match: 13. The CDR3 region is CASTLGTGESTEAFF. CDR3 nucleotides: TGTGCCAGCACCTTGGGAACAGGGGAGAGTACTGAAGCTTTCTTT.

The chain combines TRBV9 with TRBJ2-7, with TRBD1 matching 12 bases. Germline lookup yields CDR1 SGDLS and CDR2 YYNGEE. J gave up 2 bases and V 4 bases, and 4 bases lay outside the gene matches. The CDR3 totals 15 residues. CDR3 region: CASSPGTGGAYEQYF. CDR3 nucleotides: TGTGCCAGCAGCCCCGGGACAGGGGGCGCCTACGAGCAGTACTTC.

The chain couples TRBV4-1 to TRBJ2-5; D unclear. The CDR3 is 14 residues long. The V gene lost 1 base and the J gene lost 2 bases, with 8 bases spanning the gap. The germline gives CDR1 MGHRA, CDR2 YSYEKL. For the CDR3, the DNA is TGCGCCAGCAGCCAAGGGTCCGGTCAAGAGACCCAGTACTTC. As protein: CASSQGSGQETQYF.

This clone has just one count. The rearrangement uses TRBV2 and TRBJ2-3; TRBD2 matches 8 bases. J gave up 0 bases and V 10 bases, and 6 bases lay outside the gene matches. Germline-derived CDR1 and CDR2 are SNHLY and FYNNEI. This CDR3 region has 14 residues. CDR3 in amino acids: CATRGGPSTDTQYF. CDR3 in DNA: TGTGCCACCCGGGGGGGTCCTAGCACAGATACGCAGTATTTT.

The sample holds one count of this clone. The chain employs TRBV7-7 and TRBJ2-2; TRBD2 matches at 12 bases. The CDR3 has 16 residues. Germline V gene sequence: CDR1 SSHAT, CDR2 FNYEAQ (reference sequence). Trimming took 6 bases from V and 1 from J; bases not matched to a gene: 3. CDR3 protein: CASRRLAGENTGELFF. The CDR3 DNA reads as TGTGCCAGCAGAAGACTAGCGGGGGAGAACACCGGGGAGCTGTTTTTT.

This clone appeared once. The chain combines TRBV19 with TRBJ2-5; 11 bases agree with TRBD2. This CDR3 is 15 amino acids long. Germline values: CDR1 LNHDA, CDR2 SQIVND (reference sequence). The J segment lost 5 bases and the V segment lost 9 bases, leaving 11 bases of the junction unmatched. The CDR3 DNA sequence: TGTGCCAGCAACTCACTAGCGGGAGCCAGGGAGACCCAGTACTTC. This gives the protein CASNSLAGARETQYF.

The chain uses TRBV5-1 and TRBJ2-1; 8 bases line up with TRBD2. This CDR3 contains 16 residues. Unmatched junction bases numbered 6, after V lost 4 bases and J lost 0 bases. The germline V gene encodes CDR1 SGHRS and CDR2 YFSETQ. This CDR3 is CASSPILADSYNEQFF. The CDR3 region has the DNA TGCGCCAGCAGCCCGATACTAGCGGACTCCTACAATGAGCAGTTCTTC. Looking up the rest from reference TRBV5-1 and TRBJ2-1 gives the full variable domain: KAGVTQTPRYLIKTRGQQVTLSCSPISGHRSVSWYQQTPGQGLQFLFEYFSETQRNKGNFPGRFSGRQFSNSRSEMNVSTLELGDSALYLCASSPILADSYNEQFFGPGTRLTVL.

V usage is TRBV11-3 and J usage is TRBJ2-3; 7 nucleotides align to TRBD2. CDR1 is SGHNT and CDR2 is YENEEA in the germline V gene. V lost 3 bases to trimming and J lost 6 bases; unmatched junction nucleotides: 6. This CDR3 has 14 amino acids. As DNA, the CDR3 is TGTGCCAGCAGCTTGACGGGAGGAGGTGATACGCAGTATTTT. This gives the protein CASSLTGGGDTQYF.

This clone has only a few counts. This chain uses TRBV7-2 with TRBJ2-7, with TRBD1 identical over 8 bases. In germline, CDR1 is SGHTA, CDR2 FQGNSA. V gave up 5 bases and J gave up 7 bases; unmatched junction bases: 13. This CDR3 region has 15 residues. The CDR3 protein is CASSQDRAKGREQYF. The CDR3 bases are TGTGCCAGCAGCCAGGACAGGGCTAAGGGTAGGGAGCAGTACTTC. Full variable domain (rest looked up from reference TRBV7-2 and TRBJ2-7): GAGVSQSPSNKVTEKGKDVELRCDPISGHTALYWYRQSLGQGLEFLIYFQGNSAPDKSGLPSDRFSAERTGGSVSTLTIQRTQQEDSAVYLCASSQDRAKGREQYFGPGTRLTVT.

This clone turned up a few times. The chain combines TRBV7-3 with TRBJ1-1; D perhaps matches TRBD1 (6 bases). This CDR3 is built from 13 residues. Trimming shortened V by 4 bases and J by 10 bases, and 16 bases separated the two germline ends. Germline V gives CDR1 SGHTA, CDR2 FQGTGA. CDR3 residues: CASSSDRNLVAFF. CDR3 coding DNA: TGTGCCAGCAGCTCCGACAGGAATCTAGTAGCTTTCTTT.

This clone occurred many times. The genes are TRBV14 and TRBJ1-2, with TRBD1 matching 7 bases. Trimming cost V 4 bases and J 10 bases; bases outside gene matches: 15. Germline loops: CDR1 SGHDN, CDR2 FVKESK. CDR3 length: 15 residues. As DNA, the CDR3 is TGTGCCAGCAGCCTCCGTCTCGGACAGGCGGTCCACTACACCTTC. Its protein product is CASSLRLGQAVHYTF.

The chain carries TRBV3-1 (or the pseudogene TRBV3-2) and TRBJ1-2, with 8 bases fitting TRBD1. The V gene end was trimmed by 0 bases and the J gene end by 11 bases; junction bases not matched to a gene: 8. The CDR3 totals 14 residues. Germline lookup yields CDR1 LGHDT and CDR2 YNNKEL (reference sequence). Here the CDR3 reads CASSQDRAGGRYTF. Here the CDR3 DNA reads TGTGCCAGCAGCCAAGATAGGGCAGGGGGCCGGTACACCTTC.

The chain's CDR3 is CAWTPPWGGESYEQYF. In DNA, the CDR3 is TGTGCCTGGACCCCGCCCTGGGGAGGGGAATCCTACGAGCAGTACTTC. The chain links TRBV30 to TRBJ2-7; 7 nucleotides match TRBD2. J lost 1 base, V lost 4 bases, and 13 bases had no gene match. Germline V gene data show CDR1 as GTSNPN and CDR2 as SVGIG (reference sequence). The CDR3 contains 16 residues.

This CDR3 is CATSRDRGFHYGYTF. The CDR3 DNA is TGTGCCACCAGCAGAGATCGGGGATTTCACTATGGCTACACCTTC. The rearrangement joins TRBV15 to TRBJ1-2; D remains ambiguous. Germline V gene data show CDR1 as LNHNV and CDR2 as YYDKDF (reference sequence). The V end lost 0 bases, the J end lost 3 bases, and 11 bases lay between the germline ends. The CDR3 is 15 amino acids.

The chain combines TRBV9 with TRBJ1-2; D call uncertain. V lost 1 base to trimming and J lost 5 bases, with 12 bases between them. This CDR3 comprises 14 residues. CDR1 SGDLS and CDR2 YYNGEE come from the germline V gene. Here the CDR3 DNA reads TGTGCCAGCAGCGTAACCCCGGGTAGTTATGGCTACACCTTC. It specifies CASSVTPGSYGYTF.

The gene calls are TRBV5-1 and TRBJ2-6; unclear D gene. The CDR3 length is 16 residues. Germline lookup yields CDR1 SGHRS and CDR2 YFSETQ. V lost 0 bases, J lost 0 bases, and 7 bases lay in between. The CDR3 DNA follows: TGCGCCAGCAGCTTGGGACAACTCTCTGGGGCCAACGTCCTGACTTTC. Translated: CASSLGQLSGANVLTF.